Presented here are 22 T cell receptor beta chains from one specimen sequenced in a study of CD8+ T cells in alopecia areata. It was cDNA, reverse transcribed from extracted RNA, that served as the sequencing template. Using immunoSEQ multiplex PCR, the repertoire was profiled, and TCRdb retains in-frame clones only, with some absent. The profile shows approximately 130,000 clones, around 50% of them singletons. The sequencing input was NKG2D-low CD8+ T cells sorted from blood. Receptor source: a human donor with alopecia areata.

The V and J genes are TRBV29-1 and TRBJ2-5, with 8 bases identical to TRBD2. The germline gives CDR1 SQVTM, CDR2 ANQGSEA. The V and J ends lost 5 bases and 1 base, in that order; junction bases with no gene match: 6. The CDR3 totals 14 residues. The CDR3 is CSVILAGFQETQYF. In DNA, the CDR3 is TGCAGCGTTATCCTAGCGGGTTTCCAAGAGACCCAGTACTTC.

On this clone itself: The same CDR3 is also encoded by other DNA sequences in this sample. The chain has TRBV7-2 and TRBJ2-7, with a weak D call TRBD2 (5 bases). The length of the CDR3 is 14 residues. The V end was cut by 0 bases, the J end by 3 bases, with 9 bases between. CDR1 and CDR2 from the germline V gene are SGHTA and FQGNSA. The CDR3 loop reads CASSLAGGLYEQYF. The CDR3 DNA follows: TGTGCCAGCAGCTTAGCGGGCGGGCTCTACGAGCAGTACTTC. The whole variable domain, remainder taken from reference TRBV7-2 and TRBJ2-7, is GAGVSQSPSNKVTEKGKDVELRCDPISGHTALYWYRQSLGQGLEFLIYFQGNSAPDKSGLPSDRFSAERTGGSVSTLTIQRTQQEDSAVYLCASSLAGGLYEQYFGPGTRLTVT.

The sample holds a few counts of this clone. V gene TRBV5-6 combines with J gene TRBJ2-1; unclear D gene. The CDR3 runs 13 residues. Deletions cut 2 bases from V and 4 bases from J, with 7 bases between. Per the germline V gene, CDR1 is SGHDT and CDR2 is YYEEEE. Here the CDR3 DNA reads TGTGCCAGCAGCTTCAACGGGTACAATGAGCAGTTCTTC. This encodes CASSFNGYNEQFF. The full variable domain, with the rest looked up from reference TRBV5-6 and TRBJ2-1, is DAGVTQSPTHLIKTRGQQVTLRCSPKSGHDTVSWYQQALGQGPQFIFQYYEEEERQRGNFPDRFSGHQFPNYSSELNVNALLLGDSALYLCASSFNGYNEQFFGPGTRLTVL.

The chain has TRBV27 and TRBJ2-5, with D possibly TRBD2 on 6 matching bases. The CDR3 length is 14 residues. Germline V gives CDR1 MNHEY, CDR2 SMNVEV (reference sequence). V lost 2 bases and J 1 base, leaving 8 bases between the germline ends. CDR3 DNA sequence: TGTGCCAGCAGTTTAGTCGGGGGCCAAGAGACCCAGTACTTC. It is translated as CASSLVGGQETQYF.

In nucleotides, the CDR3 is TGTGCCAGCAGCTTCGGGAATGAGCAGTTCTTC. It is translated as CASSFGNEQFF. V is TRBV7-9 and J is TRBJ2-1, with D unclear. V was trimmed by 3 bases and J by 7 bases, leaving 4 bases between them. The length of the CDR3 is 11 residues. Germline loops: CDR1 SEHNR, CDR2 FQNEAQ (reference sequence).

This chain uses TRBV11-2 with TRBJ2-4; no firm D call. CDR1 and CDR2 (germline): SGHAT, FQNNGV. The CDR3 is 13 amino acids. Trimming cost V 0 bases and J 12 bases, with 12 bases left between them. The CDR3 region has the DNA TGTGCCAGCAGCTTAGACGGTGACACAGCTCAGTACTTC. Encoded protein: CASSLDGDTAQYF.

This chain uses TRBV27 with TRBJ2-7, with D unresolved. The V end was cut by 4 bases, the J end by 3 bases, with 22 bases between. Germline CDR1 reads MNHEY; CDR2 reads SMNVEV (reference sequence). CDR3 size: 17 residues. In DNA form, the CDR3 reads TGTGCCAGCAGTTATGGTGATGAGCACCTAACGGGCTACGAGCAGTACTTC. The encoded protein is CASSYGDEHLTGYEQYF.

The chain links TRBV29-1 to TRBJ2-7; no clear D. Germline lookup yields CDR1 SQVTM and CDR2 ANQGSEA. This CDR3 comprises 12 residues. V lost 1 base and J 7 bases, leaving 11 bases between the germline ends. The CDR3 nucleotides read TGCAGCGTTGAAGGGGCCAACTGGGAGCAGTACTTC. This translates into CSVEGANWEQYF.

The gene calls are TRBV5-1 and TRBJ2-7, with 10 nucleotides matching TRBD2. J was trimmed by 7 bases and V by 0 bases; bases with no gene match: 4. The germline V gene has CDR1 SGHRS and CDR2 YFSETQ. The CDR3 totals 14 residues. The CDR3 reads CASSLGLAGVEQYF. The DNA of the CDR3 is TGCGCCAGCAGCTTGGGTCTAGCGGGAGTAGAGCAGTACTTC.

This clone was seen more than once but under ten times. The chain is built from TRBV9 and TRBJ2-1; D ambiguous. CDR3 length: 12 residues. The germline V gene encodes CDR1 SGDLS and CDR2 YYNGEE. Trimming cost V 0 bases and J 6 bases, with 4 bases left between them. This CDR3 reads CASSVVTNEQFF. The CDR3 DNA sequence: TGTGCCAGCAGCGTAGTCACCAATGAGCAGTTCTTC.

This chain joins TRBV7-2 and TRBJ2-4; D ambiguous. The germline V gene encodes CDR1 SGHTA and CDR2 FQGNSA. This CDR3 region has 13 residues. V dropped 3 bases and J dropped 5 bases, with 8 bases sitting between them. The CDR3 DNA reads TGTGCCAGCAGCTTGGCCAGCGAAAACATTCAGTACTTC. Translating it yields CASSLASENIQYF.

The V call is TRBV7-3, the J call TRBJ2-3; D unclear. The CDR3 has 13 amino acids. Trimming cost V 1 base and J 1 base, with 3 bases left between them. The V gene's germline CDR1 is SGHTA and CDR2 FQGTGA. The CDR3 nucleotides read TGTGCCAGCAGCTTAAAGGGCACAGATACGCAGTATTTT. Protein sequence: CASSLKGTDTQYF.

This clone has only a few counts. At one end, the junction sequence differs from germline, possibly due to a read error. CDR3 in DNA: TGTGCCTGGAGCCTGGGACAGGGTCAAGGGACCCAGTACTTC. This codes for CAWSLGQGQGTQYF. The chain joins TRBV30 to TRBJ2-5, with 9 bases matching TRBD1. Germline V gene data show CDR1 as GTSNPN and CDR2 as SVGIG (reference sequence). This CDR3 region has 14 residues.

This chain joins TRBV13 and TRBJ2-5; D might be TRBD1 or TRBD2, each matching 5 bases. The CDR3 extends over 13 amino acids. The V gene's germline CDR1 is PRHDT and CDR2 FYEKMQ (reference sequence). With 0 bases removed from V and 10 bases from J, the gap between germline ends came to 12 bases. The CDR3 reads CASSLGGDRGQYF. CDR3 coding DNA: TGTGCCAGCAGCTTAGGAGGGGACCGAGGCCAGTACTTC.

This clone was seen a handful of times. The chain combines TRBV29-1 with TRBJ2-7; TRBD2 matches at 10 bases. Germline CDR1 reads SQVTM; CDR2 reads ANQGSEA. The CDR3 is 15 residues long. With V trimmed by 1 base and J by 2 bases, 5 bases remained unmatched. DNA for the CDR3: TGCAGCGTTGAAGCATCTCTAGCGGGGGCCTACGAGCAGTACTTC. Encoded protein: CSVEASLAGAYEQYF.

As concerns this clone: Its ends do not fully match the called genes, so a read error is possible. The V call is TRBV29-1, the J call TRBJ1-1; a possible D gene is TRBD1 (5 bases). Germline V gene sequence: CDR1 SQVTM, CDR2 ANQGSEA. The CDR3 extends over 14 amino acids. The CDR3 sequence is CSVEGTVTPDEAFF. For the CDR3, the DNA is TGCAGCGTCGAAGGGACGGTAACTCCCGATGAAGCTTTCTTT. Full variable domain (missing parts from reference TRBV29-1 and TRBJ1-1): SAVISQKPSRDICQRGTSLTIQCQVDSQVTMMFWYRQQPGQSLTLIATANQGSEATYESGFVIDKFPISRPNLTFSTLTVSNMSPEDSSIYLCSVEGTVTPDEAFFGQGTRLTVV.

The V and J genes are TRBV29-1 and TRBJ1-2; D unresolved. The CDR3 spans 11 residues. The germline gives CDR1 SQVTM, CDR2 ANQGSEA. Trimming shortened V by 6 bases and J by 5 bases, and 10 bases separated the two germline ends. Here the CDR3 reads CSVQGGYGYTF. CDR3 bases: TGCAGCGTACAAGGAGGGTATGGCTACACCTTC.

In this sample, this clone turned up a few times. This chain links TRBV29-1 with TRBJ2-1, with 7 bases fitting TRBD2. CDR1 is SQVTM, CDR2 ANQGSEA, per germline. This CDR3 is 13 amino acids long. With V trimmed by 4 bases and J by 6 bases, 6 bases remained unmatched. The CDR3 here is CSVVRREPNEQFF. The CDR3 nucleotides are TGCAGCGTTGTCAGGCGGGAGCCCAATGAGCAGTTCTTC.

The J gene is TRBJ1-5, the V gene TRBV30, with a weak D call TRBD1 (6 bases). This CDR3 has 14 residues. CDR1 and CDR2 from the germline V gene are GTSNPN and SVGIG (reference sequence). V shed 1 base and J shed 4 bases, with 11 bases lying between them. The CDR3 DNA is TGTGCCTGGAGTGCGGGAACAGGGAATCAGCCCCAGCATTTT. Translating gives CAWSAGTGNQPQHF.

The rearrangement uses TRBV6-6 and TRBJ2-5; D remains unclear. V lost 8 bases and J lost 5, with 9 bases in between. The CDR3 runs 11 residues. The germline V gene has CDR1 MNHNY and CDR2 SVGAGI (reference sequence). The CDR3 nucleotides are TGTGCCAGCTTCCAGAGGGAGACCCAGTACTTC. This sequence encodes CASFQRETQYF.

The genes are TRBV25-1 and TRBJ2-7; maybe TRBD2 (5 bases). Trimming removed 6 bases at V and 4 bases at J, with 7 bases between. Germline V lookup: CDR1 MGHDK, CDR2 SYGVNS. This CDR3 has 11 amino acids. The CDR3 loop is CASRSGYEQYF. CDR3 DNA sequence: TGTGCCAGCAGGTCGGGATACGAGCAGTACTTC.

The chain joins TRBV29-1 to TRBJ2-2; perhaps TRBD1 as D (6 bases). Trimming pared 5 bases from V and 0 bases from J, leaving 13 bases between. The CDR3 length is 15 residues. CDR1 is SQVTM and CDR2 is ANQGSEA in the germline V gene. CDR3 nucleotide sequence: TGCAGCGTTTCTAGGACAGATCCGAACACCGGGGAGCTGTTTTTT. Translated, it gives CSVSRTDPNTGELFF.